Following are 25 T cell receptor beta chains from one sample sequenced in a study of T cells after somatic rescue of genetic block. Generated by immunoSEQ multiplex PCR, the TCRdb table keeps only in-frame clones and is missing some. The sample holds some 67,000 clones, 92% seen once. The sequenced sample was peripheral blood mononuclear cells (PBMCs). These receptors all come from a man aged 40-49 years.

Notes on this clone: The DNA is left out, because the CDR3 cannot be placed on it with certainty; the CDR3 is given as TCRdb lists it. This chain connects TRBV10-1 to TRBJ1-4. Germline CDR1 and CDR2: WNHNN and SYGVQD (reference sequence). Both ends counted, the CDR3 spans 12 residues. CDR3 protein: CASSWVGLGSFF.

V gene TRBV19 combines with J gene TRBJ1-5; possible D gene TRBD1, 5 bases. V lost 7 bases and J 5 bases, leaving 15 bases between the germline ends. Per germline, CDR1 LNHDA and CDR2 SQIVND (reference sequence). The CDR3 sequence is 14 residues long. This chain's CDR3 is CASTLRDAYQPQHF. DNA for the CDR3: TGTGCCAGTACCCTCCGGGACGCTTATCAGCCCCAGCATTTT.

The chain is built from TRBV6-4 and TRBJ2-3, with D perhaps TRBD2 (7 bases). Trimming removed 6 bases from V and 1 base from J, with 14 bases in between. Looked up from germline, CDR1 is MRHNA and CDR2 is SNTAGT. The CDR3 sequence is 15 residues long. CDR3 in amino acids: CASSPGGLGTDTQYF. The CDR3 DNA reads TGTGCCAGCAGCCCCGGGGGGCTGGGCACAGATACGCAGTATTTT.

CDR3 loop: CASSVVNEQYF. The DNA for the CDR3 is TGTGCCAGCAGCGTAGTCAACGAGCAGTACTTC. The V and J genes are TRBV9 and TRBJ2-7; no reliable D call. The CDR3 is 11 residues long. V gave up 0 bases and J gave up 5 bases, with 3 bases separating them. CDR1 SGDLS and CDR2 YYNGEE come from the germline V gene.

J is TRBJ2-7 and V is TRBV27; D is possibly TRBD2 (6 bases). Between the trimmed V and J ends, which lost 2 bases and 2 bases, there was a span of 13 bases. The CDR3 spans 15 residues. In germline, CDR1 is MNHEY, CDR2 SMNVEV (reference sequence). CDR3 loop: CASSLGAGRTYEQYF. The CDR3 DNA reads TGTGCCAGCAGTTTAGGCGCGGGAAGAACCTACGAGCAGTACTTC.

The chain combines TRBV7-2 with TRBJ1-2, with a possible D match to TRBD1 (5 bases). The CDR3 covers 15 residues. With 1 base removed from V and 4 bases from J, the gap between germline ends came to 13 bases. Germline lookup yields CDR1 SGHTA and CDR2 FQGNSA. DNA of the CDR3: TGTGCCAGCAGCTTAGATACGGGGACGGGCTATGGCTACACCTTC. It specifies CASSLDTGTGYGYTF.

V gene TRBV6-1 combines with J gene TRBJ1-2; unclear D gene. This CDR3 comprises 15 residues. Germline V gene data show CDR1 as MNHNS and CDR2 as SASEGT. Trimming cost V 4 bases and J 6 bases, with 18 bases left between them. Here the CDR3 DNA reads TGTGCCAGCAGTGGGCTAGCAGGCCGAGTGGATGGCTACACCTTC. Its translation is CASSGLAGRVDGYTF.

The rearrangement links TRBV5-4 to TRBJ2-2; maybe TRBD1 (6 bases). Germline V gene lookup returns CDR1 SGHNT and CDR2 YYREEE (reference sequence). The CDR3 contains 14 residues. The V gene lost 4 bases and the J gene lost 1 base, with 8 bases spanning the gap. CDR3 in DNA: TGTGCCAGCAGCCGGGACAAGAACACCGGGGAGCTGTTTTTT. It encodes CASSRDKNTGELFF.

V and J are TRBV5-4 and TRBJ2-6; D remains ambiguous. This CDR3 is 16 amino acids long. Germline-derived CDR1 and CDR2 are SGHNT and YYREEE (reference sequence). Deletions cut 0 bases from V and 0 bases from J, with 7 bases between. CDR3 residues: CASSLGSASGANVLTF. For the CDR3, the DNA is TGTGCCAGCAGCTTGGGGTCCGCCTCTGGGGCCAACGTCCTGACTTTC.

This clone was found once. The chain carries TRBV4-1 and TRBJ2-5, with TRBD2 matching 7 bases. This CDR3 has 17 amino acids. In germline, CDR1 is MGHRA, CDR2 YSYEKL. J gave up 2 bases and V 0 bases, and 9 bases lay outside the gene matches. The CDR3 protein is CASSQDSSASGQETQYF. In nucleotides, the CDR3 is TGCGCCAGCAGCCAAGATTCATCGGCTAGCGGACAAGAGACCCAGTACTTC.

This clone has more than one count but fewer than ten. CDR3 bases: TGTGCCAGTACCGAGTCAGAGAACTATGGCTACACCTTC. Translating it yields CASTESENYGYTF. The rearrangement links TRBV19 to TRBJ1-2; D is unclear. Germline V gene lookup returns CDR1 LNHDA and CDR2 SQIVND (reference sequence). V gave up 7 bases and J gave up 2 bases, with 11 bases separating them. The CDR3 totals 13 residues.

The rearrangement joins TRBV25-1 to TRBJ2-2; D is perhaps TRBD1 (8 bases). Germline values: CDR1 MGHDK, CDR2 SYGVNS. Trimming stripped 1 base from V and 3 bases from J, with 18 bases between. The CDR3 runs 18 residues. CDR3 sequence: CASSEFPGQGGYTGELFF. The CDR3 region has the DNA TGTGCCAGCAGTGAATTCCCTGGACAGGGAGGGTACACCGGGGAGCTGTTTTTT.

This chain links TRBV30 with TRBJ1-1; maybe TRBD1 (5 bases). Germline CDR1 reads GTSNPN; CDR2 reads SVGIG (reference sequence). Trimming pared 2 bases from V and 1 base from J, leaving 11 bases between. CDR3 length: 14 amino acids. CDR3 sequence (DNA): TGTGCCTGGAGTTGGACCACAGGGAACACTGAAGCTTTCTTT. This encodes CAWSWTTGNTEAFF. Filled out from reference TRBV30 and TRBJ1-1, the complete variable domain reads SQTIHQWPATLVQPVGSPLSLECTVEGTSNPNLYWYRQAAGRGLQLLFYSVGIGQISSEVPQNLSASRPQDRQFILSSKKLLLSDSGFYLCAWSWTTGNTEAFFGQGTRLTVV.

The chain combines TRBV30 with TRBJ2-7, with 8 bases fitting TRBD1. V trimming: 5 bases; J trimming: 0 bases; junction bases outside the gene matches: 0. Germline-derived CDR1 and CDR2 are GTSNPN and SVGIG (reference sequence). The CDR3 runs to 12 residues. CDR3: CAWDRGSYEQYF. DNA for the CDR3: TGTGCCTGGGACAGGGGCTCCTACGAGCAGTACTTC.

The chain is built from TRBV11-3 and TRBJ2-7, with 7 bases fitting TRBD1. Per the germline V gene, CDR1 is SGHNT and CDR2 is YENEEA. The CDR3 consists of 14 residues. The ends lost 5 bases at V and 5 bases at J; junction bases unmatched: 9. CDR3 coding DNA: TGTGCCAGCAGCCCCAGACAGGGTTTCCACGAGCAGTACTTC. This sequence encodes CASSPRQGFHEQYF.

The chain joins TRBV4-1 to TRBJ2-2; either TRBD1 or TRBD2 may fit D (5 bases each). This CDR3 is 13 amino acids long. Germline lookup yields CDR1 MGHRA and CDR2 YSYEKL. V dropped 2 bases and J dropped 6 bases, with 7 bases sitting between them. This CDR3 reads CASSQLGAGELFF. CDR3 sequence (DNA): TGCGCCAGCAGCCAATTGGGGGCCGGGGAGCTGTTTTTT.

This CDR3 is CASSLRGGRRDTEAFF. In nucleotides, the CDR3 is TGTGCCAGCAGTTTGCGGGGGGGGCGGAGGGACACTGAAGCTTTCTTT. V is TRBV14 and J is TRBJ1-1, with D possibly being TRBD1 (6 bases). V was clipped by 6 bases and J by 3 bases, with 20 bases between them. The CDR3 is 16 residues long. Germline V gives CDR1 SGHDN, CDR2 FVKESK.

The V call is TRBV7-8, the J call TRBJ1-6, with D uncertain. Trimming cost V 1 base and J 10 bases, with 5 bases left between them. Per germline, CDR1 SGHVS and CDR2 FQNEAQ. The CDR3 loop spans 12 amino acids. The CDR3 DNA follows: TGTGCCAGCAGCTTAGATGTGTCACCCCTCCACTTT. Its translation: CASSLDVSPLHF. The variable domain in full, completed from reference TRBV7-8 and TRBJ1-6, reads GAGVSQSPRYKVAKRGQDVALRCDPISGHVSLFWYQQALGQGPEFLTYFQNEAQLDKSGLPSDRFFAERPEGSVSTLKIQRTQQEDSAVYLCASSLDVSPLHFGNGTRLTVT.

This rearrangement joins TRBV6-5 to TRBJ2-1; D is possibly TRBD1 (6 bases). Trimming removed 0 bases from V and 3 bases from J, with 6 bases in between. The germline gives CDR1 MNHEY, CDR2 SVGAGI. The CDR3 totals 14 residues. The CDR3 loop reads CASSYSGGYNEQFF. CDR3 nucleotides: TGTGCCAGCAGTTACTCAGGGGGCTACAATGAGCAGTTCTTC.

V is TRBV15 and J is TRBJ1-1, with D possibly being TRBD1 (5 bases). The CDR3 is 17 residues long. V was trimmed by 1 base and J by 4 bases, leaving 19 bases between them. Germline V gene data show CDR1 as LNHNV and CDR2 as YYDKDF (reference sequence). For the CDR3, the DNA is TGTGCCACCAGCAGAGTGCGGGGGTACGAGGTGATCACTGAAGCTTTCTTT. Its translation is CATSRVRGYEVITEAFF.

The chain recombines TRBV18 with TRBJ2-3; possibly TRBD1 for D (6 bases). The CDR3 contains 15 residues. V was cut by 8 bases and J by 4 bases, with 19 bases left in between. Per the germline V gene, CDR1 is KGHSH and CDR2 is LQKENI. The CDR3 loop is CASQGLGAIPDTQYF. CDR3 bases: TGTGCCAGCCAAGGTTTGGGGGCTATTCCAGATACGCAGTATTTT. Complete variable domain (other parts from reference TRBV18 and TRBJ2-3): NAGVMQNPRHLVRRRGQEARLRCSPMKGHSHVYWYRQLPEEGLKFMVYLQKENIIDESGMPKERFSAEFPKEGPSILRIQQVVRGDSAAYFCASQGLGAIPDTQYFGPGTRLTVL.

The genes are TRBV10-3 and TRBJ2-7; D unclear. The V gene lost 0 bases and the J gene lost 2 bases, with 8 bases spanning the gap. The germline V gene encodes CDR1 ENHRY and CDR2 SYGVKD. The CDR3 has 14 residues. Written as DNA, the CDR3 is TGTGCCATCAGTGAGTCTCATCAGCCCTACGAGCAGTACTTC. Translated: CAISESHQPYEQYF.

The chain combines TRBV11-3 with TRBJ2-5; a possible D gene is TRBD1 (8 bases). The CDR3 is 14 amino acids. Germline V gene sequence: CDR1 SGHNT, CDR2 YENEEA. Between the trimmed V and J ends, which lost 5 bases and 3 bases, there was a span of 13 bases. CDR3 in DNA: TGTGCCAGCAGCCTTACAGGGGGGGAAGAGACCCAGTACTTC. Its protein is CASSLTGGEETQYF.

This clone was seen once. This rearrangement joins TRBV4-3 to TRBJ2-7; the match to TRBD2 covers 7 bases. Trimming at V came to 0 bases and at J to 1 base, leaving 18 bases not matched to a gene. The CDR3 totals 20 residues. Germline V gives CDR1 LGHNA, CDR2 YSLEER. CDR3 residues: CASSQDPYDARGTKSYEQYF. CDR3 nucleotide sequence: TGCGCCAGCAGCCAAGACCCTTATGACGCTCGCGGGACTAAGTCCTACGAGCAGTACTTC.

The CDR3 region is CASSWTSGSGRELFF. CDR3 sequence (DNA): TGTGCCAGCAGCTGGACTAGCGGGAGTGGGCGGGAGCTGTTTTTT. The chain carries TRBV11-2 and TRBJ2-2, with 13 bases identical to TRBD2. There are 15 residues in the CDR3. Germline V lookup: CDR1 SGHAT, CDR2 FQNNGV. Trimming removed 4 bases from V and 9 bases from J; junction bases left unmatched: 5.